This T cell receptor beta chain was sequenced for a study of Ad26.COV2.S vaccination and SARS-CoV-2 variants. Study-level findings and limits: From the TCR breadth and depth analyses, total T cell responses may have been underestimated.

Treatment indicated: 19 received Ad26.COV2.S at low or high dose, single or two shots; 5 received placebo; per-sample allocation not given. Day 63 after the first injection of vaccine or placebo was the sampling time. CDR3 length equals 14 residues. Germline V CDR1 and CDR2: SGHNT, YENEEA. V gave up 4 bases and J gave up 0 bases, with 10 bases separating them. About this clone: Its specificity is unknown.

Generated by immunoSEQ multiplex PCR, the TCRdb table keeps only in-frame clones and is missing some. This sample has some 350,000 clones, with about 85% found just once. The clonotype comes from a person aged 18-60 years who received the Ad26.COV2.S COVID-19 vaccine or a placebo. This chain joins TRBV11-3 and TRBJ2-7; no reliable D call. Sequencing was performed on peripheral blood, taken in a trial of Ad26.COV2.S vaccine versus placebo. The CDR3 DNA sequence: TGTGCCAGCAGCTCACGACACCGCTCCTACGAGCAGTACTTC. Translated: CASSSRHRSYEQYF.